The rows below give T cell receptor beta chains drawn from one sample of a study of blood T cell repertoires in COVID-19. Produced via immunoSEQ multiplex PCR; TCRdb's table is partial and in-frame only. This sample has 250,000 to 300,000 clones, with roughly nine tenths found just once. Input material: peripheral blood. These receptors were collected from a woman in her twenties or thirties with COVID-19, enrolled during active disease. CDR3s include the opening cysteine and the closing phenylalanine or tryptophan. The order of the fields is V gene, D gene, clone size, J gene, CDR3 DNA, CDR3 protein. The D gene is left open where the match is weak. Clone size is shown for a subset of rows, as once, few, many or a class of expanded clone.

>TRBV27|-|-|TRBJ1-6
TGTGCCAGCAGTTTATCGATGCAGGGTGGGACCGGGAGGTCACCCCTCCACTTT
CASSLSMQGGTGRSPLHF
>TRBV19|-|-|TRBJ1-4
TGTGCCAGTAGCCGACAGTATAATGAAAAACTGTTTTTT
CASSRQYNEKLFF
>TRBV5-4|TRBD2|-|TRBJ2-7
TGTGCCAGCAGCCTAAGCGGGAGCTCCTACGAGCAGTACTTC
CASSLSGSSYEQYF
>TRBV10-2|TRBD1|once|TRBJ2-5
TGCGCCAGCACCTCCTCTATCACAGGGGAGGAGACCCAGTACTTC
CASTSSITGEETQYF
>TRBV6-1|-|-|TRBJ1-5
TGTGCCAGCAGTGAAGATAGTGATAGCAATCAGCCCCAGCATTTT
CASSEDSDSNQPQHF
>TRBV6-6|-|-|TRBJ1-6
TGTGCCAGCAGTTACACAGGGAAAGTTTCACCCCTCCACTTT
CASSYTGKVSPLHF
>TRBV6-5|TRBD2|-|TRBJ2-7
TGTGCCAGCGGAAGATTAGCGGGAGGGCCCTACGAGCAGTACTTC
CASGRLAGGPYEQYF
>TRBV15|TRBD2|-|TRBJ2-1
TGTGCCACCAGCAGCCATCCTAGCGGCACTTTCAATGAGCAGTTCTTC
CATSSHPSGTFNEQFF
>TRBV28|TRBD1|-|TRBJ2-1
TGTGCCAGCAGTCCTGGGACAGGGACCTACAATGAGCAGTTCTTC
CASSPGTGTYNEQFF
>TRBV15|-|-|TRBJ2-5
TGTGCCACCAGCAGGGCTCAAGAGACCCAGTACTTC
CATSRAQETQYF
>TRBV7-2|-|-|TRBJ1-1
TGTGCCAGCAGCTTAGCTCCACAGAACACTGAAGCTTTCTTT
CASSLAPQNTEAFF
>TRBV7-9|-|once|TRBJ2-1
TGTGCCAGCAGCTTAAGTACTAGCCGTGAGCAGTTCTTC
CASSLSTSREQFF
>TRBV7-8|-|-|TRBJ1-2
TGTGCCAGCAGCTTAGAATCCGGCGGAAAGTACTATGGCTACACCTTC
CASSLESGGKYYGYTF